This note documents a single T cell receptor beta chain sequence. Antigen: not known. Hyperthyroidism had been newly diagnosed in patients aged 18 to 65, and its duration was under 2 months. The data were obtained in a study of T cells in Graves' hyperthyroidism and ophthalmopathy. Whole-study context: Before any treatment, at initial diagnosis, peripheral blood was collected. General observations from the study: Blood samples included most of the expanded thyroid clonotypes exceeding 0.001.

RNA transcripts served as the template for amplifying TCR beta CDR3 regions. The TCR CDR3 first-round RT-PCR relied on the HTBI primer set. TCRdb reprocessed the multiplex PCR reads via MiXCR and lists one record per CDR3 protein. The sample records about 150,000 distinct CDR3 sequences, approximately 20% being singletons. The V and J ends lost 7 bases and 3 bases respectively, with 11 bases between them. The germline gives CDR1 SNHLY, CDR2 FYNNEI. This CDR3 is 13 amino acids long. What was sequenced was blood. J is TRBJ2-3 and V is TRBV2; D is undetermined. This receptor was obtained from a woman in her 50s with Graves' hyperthyroidism that later progressed to Graves' ophthalmopathy. The CDR3 reads CASTDRETDTQYF. The CDR3, as DNA: TGTGCCAGCACCGATAGGGAAACAGATACGCAGTATTTT.